These 10 T cell receptor beta chains originate from one sample sequenced in a study of T cells in localized non-small cell lung cancer. Here immunoSEQ multiplex PCR was the method, and the copy in TCRdb shows in-frame clones only, minus some. The repertoire holds some 1,400 clones, 20% to 25% seen once, with 9.5% to 15% in the top ten. Source: normal lung tissue next to the tumor, taken before any cancer treatment. These receptors were taken from a woman between 40 and 69 years old with stage I lung adenocarcinoma.

The chain links TRBV23-1 to TRBJ2-1; TRBD1 matches 7 bases. TRBV23-1 is reported as an ORF; its role is uncertain. The V and J ends lost 2 bases and 1 base, in that order; junction bases with no gene match: 5. The CDR3 consists of 16 residues. CDR3 in amino acids: CASSQPTGLSYNEQFF. For the CDR3, the DNA is TGCGCCAGCAGTCAACCGACAGGGTTGTCCTACAATGAGCAGTTCTTC.

This sequence joins TRBV6-8 and TRBJ2-3; 8 positions agree with TRBD2. The CDR3 has 15 amino acids. Germline V gives CDR1 MNHGY, CDR2 SAAAGT. Trimming cost V 6 bases and J 1 base; bases outside gene matches: 6. CDR3 sequence: CASSVTAGGTDTQYF. CDR3 in DNA: TGTGCCAGCAGCGTAACAGCGGGGGGCACAGATACGCAGTATTTT.

This clone was counted only a few times. The chain has TRBV19 and TRBJ2-2; no reliable D call. CDR1 LNHDA and CDR2 SQIVND come from the germline V gene (reference sequence). This CDR3 region has 12 residues. Trimming removed 7 bases from V and 0 bases from J, with 3 bases in between. This CDR3 reads CASKSNTGELFF. In DNA, the CDR3 is TGTGCCAGTAAATCGAACACCGGGGAGCTGTTTTTT.

This clone is labeled medium-sized. The rearrangement links TRBV11-3 to TRBJ2-3; D is undetermined. This CDR3 region has 14 residues. Trimming took 0 bases from V and 2 from J, leaving 6 bases between them. Germline V gene data show CDR1 as SGHNT and CDR2 as YENEEA. The CDR3 DNA sequence: TGTGCCAGCAGCTTAGAGGGGATCACAGATACGCAGTATTTT. As protein: CASSLEGITDTQYF.

This chain uses TRBV6-8 with TRBJ1-1; D ambiguous. Germline CDR1 reads MNHGY; CDR2 reads SAAAGT. The CDR3 length is 15 residues. V dropped 4 bases and J dropped 0 bases, with 12 bases sitting between them. The CDR3 nucleotides read TGTGCCAGCAGTTCCCAATGGGTTCTGAACACTGAAGCTTTCTTT. Translation: CASSSQWVLNTEAFF.

This chain uses TRBV19 with TRBJ2-2; TRBD2 matches at 12 bases. The CDR3 is made up of 15 amino acids. Germline loops: CDR1 LNHDA, CDR2 SQIVND (reference sequence). With 5 bases clipped from V and 5 bases from J, the junction kept 3 bases outside the gene matches. The chain's CDR3 is CASSWTSGKTGELFF. The CDR3 nucleotides are TGTGCCAGTAGTTGGACTAGCGGGAAGACCGGGGAGCTGTTTTTT.

In its sample, this clone was seen a few times. The chain links TRBV11-3 to TRBJ1-2; 11 positions agree with TRBD1. The CDR3 is 15 residues long. V trimming: 5 bases; J trimming: 7 bases; junction bases outside the gene matches: 9. The germline gives CDR1 SGHNT, CDR2 YENEEA. The CDR3 loop is CASSPAGTGGFGYTF. DNA for the CDR3: TGTGCCAGCAGCCCTGCCGGGACAGGGGGATTTGGCTACACCTTC.

Only a few counts were recorded for this clone. The rearrangement joins TRBV9 to TRBJ2-1, with TRBD1 matching 7 bases. V trimming: 4 bases; J trimming: 0 bases; junction bases outside the gene matches: 7. The germline V gene encodes CDR1 SGDLS and CDR2 YYNGEE. This CDR3 comprises 16 residues. The CDR3 DNA reads TGTGCCAGCAGCCCCACAGGGGCTAGCTCCTACAATGAGCAGTTCTTC. This encodes CASSPTGASSYNEQFF.

This sequence joins TRBV7-1 and TRBJ1-2; 8 nucleotides line up with TRBD1. TRBV7-1 is marked as an open reading frame, function uncertain. The CDR3 spans 13 residues. Losses at the gene ends were 5 bases for V and 7 bases for J; bases not matched to a gene: 6. The CDR3 sequence: CASSRGQGTGYTF. The DNA of the CDR3 is TGTGCCAGCAGCAGAGGACAGGGAACTGGCTACACCTTC.

The chain couples TRBV29-1 to TRBJ1-1; 9 bases fit TRBD1. The CDR3 has 18 residues. The germline gives CDR1 SQVTM, CDR2 ANQGSEA. V lost 0 bases to trimming and J lost 6 bases; unmatched junction nucleotides: 17. CDR3 in DNA: TGCAGCGTTGAAGATCCTCGGGTACAGGGGGCGGTGAGGGCTGAAGCTTTCTTT. This sequence encodes CSVEDPRVQGAVRAEAFF.